These 26 T cell receptor beta chains share one sample of origin, sequenced in a study of CD8 T cells in Susac syndrome. A quantity of roughly 0.5 to 1 ug RNA underwent reverse transcription using random hexamers. TCRdb fed the immunoSEQ multiplex PCR reads into MiXCR, producing one record per CDR3 protein. The top ten hold about 0.093% of the sample, which has approximately 180,000 distinct CDR3 sequences, approximately 96% seen once. Material: CD4+ T cells from PBMCs. All receptors derive from a human donor with multiple sclerosis.

CDR3 nucleotide sequence: TGCGCCAGCAGGACAAGACTAGCGGGGGCCCAAGAGACCCAGTACTTC. It encodes CASRTRLAGAQETQYF. V is TRBV5-1 and J is TRBJ2-5; 12 positions match TRBD2. This CDR3 spans 16 amino acids. The V and J ends lost 5 bases and 1 base, in that order; junction bases with no gene match: 6. Germline V gene data show CDR1 as SGHRS and CDR2 as YFSETQ.

The chain joins TRBV20-1 to TRBJ2-1, with 12 nucleotides matching TRBD2. The CDR3 is 15 residues long. Trimming cost V 3 bases and J 6 bases; bases outside gene matches: 6. Per germline, CDR1 DFQATT and CDR2 SNEGSKA (reference sequence). CDR3 sequence: CSARDLAGGINEQFF. The CDR3 DNA sequence: TGCAGTGCTAGGGACCTAGCGGGGGGGATCAATGAGCAGTTCTTC.

This chain connects TRBV20-1 to TRBJ2-3, with D hard to call. Germline-derived CDR1 and CDR2 are DFQATT and SNEGSKA (reference sequence). This CDR3 region has 14 residues. V was clipped by 3 bases and J by 4 bases, with 14 bases between them. The CDR3 DNA reads TGCAGTGCTAGCACCGACCAACTCGCAGATACGCAGTATTTT. It translates to CSASTDQLADTQYF.

This chain links TRBV23-1 with TRBJ1-5; D unresolved. TRBV23-1 is identified as an open reading frame with a role that is uncertain. The CDR3 runs to 12 residues. With 8 bases removed from V and 8 bases from J, the gap between germline ends came to 13 bases. CDR3 amino acids: CASPPPGKPQHF. In DNA, the CDR3 is TGCGCCAGCCCCCCCCCTGGGAAGCCCCAGCATTTT.

This rearrangement joins TRBV20-1 to TRBJ1-6; D is ambiguous. Trimming left V 6 bases short and J 7 bases short, with 13 bases between. The germline V gene encodes CDR1 DFQATT and CDR2 SNEGSKA (reference sequence). The CDR3 length is 13 residues. CDR3 protein: CSARRDLNSPLHF. In nucleotides, the CDR3 is TGCAGTGCCCGACGGGATCTGAATTCACCCCTCCACTTT.

This chain links TRBV20-1 with TRBJ2-1; no clear D. The germline V gene encodes CDR1 DFQATT and CDR2 SNEGSKA (reference sequence). CDR3 length: 14 residues. V was clipped by 2 bases and J by 8 bases, with 16 bases between them. The CDR3 coding sequence is TGCAGTGCTAGACCTCGGCCCTGGAGAGATGAGCAGTTCTTC. It codes for CSARPRPWRDEQFF.

As DNA, the CDR3 is TGCAGTGCAACTCAGCCAGGGTTTATCTCACCCCTCCACTTT. Its translation is CSATQPGFISPLHF. This chain uses TRBV20-1 with TRBJ1-6, with a possible D match to TRBD1 (5 bases). The CDR3 sequence is 14 residues long. Germline CDR1 is DFQATT and CDR2 is SNEGSKA (reference sequence). Trimming removed 6 bases at V and 10 bases at J, with 19 bases between.

This rearrangement joins TRBV14 to TRBJ1-4, with TRBD1 identical over 7 bases. The junction had 3 bases not matched to a gene; V was cut back by 6 bases and J by 2 bases. This CDR3 is 14 amino acids long. Germline CDR1 and CDR2: SGHDN and FVKESK. Here the CDR3 reads CASSDRATNEKLFF. CDR3 nucleotides: TGTGCCAGCAGTGACAGGGCGACTAATGAAAAACTGTTTTTT.

The chain is built from TRBV30 and TRBJ1-1; maybe TRBD1 (5 bases). Germline-derived CDR1 and CDR2 are GTSNPN and SVGIG (reference sequence). The CDR3 has 14 residues. Trimming stripped 1 base from V and 1 base from J, with 10 bases between. CDR3 region: CAWSEWGENTEAFF. CDR3 DNA: TGTGCCTGGAGTGAGTGGGGGGAGAACACTGAAGCTTTCTTT.

The chain joins TRBV7-8 to TRBJ2-5, with 9 bases matching TRBD1. Losses at the gene ends were 2 bases for V and 4 bases for J; bases not matched to a gene: 5. The CDR3 is 15 residues long. Germline V gives CDR1 SGHVS, CDR2 FQNEAQ. The CDR3 reads CASSLIPGQGETQYF. The DNA of the CDR3 is TGTGCCAGCAGCTTAATCCCGGGACAGGGAGAGACCCAGTACTTC.

The rearrangement links TRBV20-1 to TRBJ1-1; 7 nucleotides match TRBD1. This CDR3 spans 11 amino acids. Trimming cost V 4 bases and J 5 bases; bases outside gene matches: 1. Germline V gene lookup returns CDR1 DFQATT and CDR2 SNEGSKA (reference sequence). The CDR3 here is CSATTGTEAFF. The CDR3 DNA follows: TGCAGTGCTACGACAGGGACTGAAGCTTTCTTT.

This clonotype was recorded once. The chain is built from TRBV11-2 and TRBJ2-4; possibly TRBD2 for D (6 bases). Germline V gene data show CDR1 as SGHAT and CDR2 as FQNNGV. V lost 5 bases to trimming and J lost 4 bases, with 15 bases between them. The CDR3 loop spans 15 amino acids. CDR3 sequence: CASSLIGSGKNIQYF. The CDR3 coding sequence is TGTGCCAGCAGCCTCATCGGGAGCGGGAAAAACATTCAGTACTTC.

This clonotype was picked up a small number of times. The rearrangement links TRBV6-2 or TRBV6-3 to TRBJ2-7; no clear D. Germline lookup yields CDR1 MNHEY and CDR2 SVGEGT. The CDR3 contains 12 residues. Trimming shortened V by 2 bases and J by 2 bases, and 4 bases separated the two germline ends. The CDR3 nucleotides read TGTGCCAGCAGTTACCCTCCCTACGAGCAGTACTTC. It is translated as CASSYPPYEQYF.

The chain has TRBV3-1 and TRBJ2-3; the match to TRBD2 covers 7 bases. The ends lost 0 bases at V and 0 bases at J; junction bases unmatched: 0. This CDR3 has 15 amino acids. Germline CDR1 LGHDT, CDR2 YNNKEL (reference sequence). CDR3 sequence (DNA): TGTGCCAGCAGCCAAGAGGGACTAAGCACAGATACGCAGTATTTT. Its protein is CASSQEGLSTDTQYF.

The chain uses TRBV27 and TRBJ1-6; 9 positions match TRBD1. There are 14 residues in the CDR3. V lost 4 bases and J lost 10; bases outside the gene matches: 5. Germline loops: CDR1 MNHEY, CDR2 SMNVEV (reference sequence). The CDR3 region is CASSSDRGRSPLHF. CDR3 nucleotides: TGTGCCAGCAGTTCGGACAGGGGTCGATCACCCCTCCACTTT.

This chain links TRBV6-1 with TRBJ1-4; D ambiguous. CDR1 MNHNS and CDR2 SASEGT come from the germline V gene. Trimming pared 5 bases from V and 0 bases from J, leaving 13 bases between. The CDR3 has 16 residues. The CDR3: CASSSRLSTTNEKLFF. CDR3 DNA sequence: TGTGCCAGCAGTAGCCGTCTGTCCACAACTAATGAAAAACTGTTTTTT.

The J gene is TRBJ1-1, the V gene TRBV6-6, with 7 bases lining up with TRBD1. Germline CDR1 MNHNY, CDR2 SVGAGI (reference sequence). Trimming cost V 6 bases and J 1 base; bases outside gene matches: 11. This CDR3 region has 16 residues. This chain's CDR3 is CASSFTGAAENTEAFF. Here the CDR3 DNA reads TGTGCCAGCAGCTTTACAGGGGCGGCCGAGAACACTGAAGCTTTCTTT.

The chain couples TRBV30 to TRBJ2-1; D remains unclear. V lost 7 bases to trimming and J lost 6 bases, with 16 bases between them. This CDR3 is built from 13 residues. Germline CDR1 is GTSNPN and CDR2 is SVGIG (reference sequence). Here the CDR3 DNA reads TGTGCCTTGAAGGGTGGGGTGATCAATGAGCAGTTCTTC. It translates to CALKGGVINEQFF.

The rearrangement joins TRBV29-1 to TRBJ2-7; tentatively, D is TRBD1 or TRBD2 (5 bases each). Germline CDR1 and CDR2: SQVTM and ANQGSEA. V lost 3 bases and J 3 bases, leaving 6 bases between the germline ends. The CDR3 is made up of 11 amino acids. As DNA, the CDR3 is TGCAGCGTTGAGAGGGGCTACGAGCAGTACTTC. This sequence encodes CSVERGYEQYF.

This chain uses TRBV29-1 with TRBJ2-5; D gene unclear. The V end was cut by 5 bases, the J end by 3 bases, with 13 bases between. Germline CDR1 and CDR2: SQVTM and ANQGSEA. This CDR3 spans 13 amino acids. The CDR3, as DNA: TGCAGCGTTTCGCGCGTTCGTGAAGAGACCCAGTACTTC. Its translation: CSVSRVREETQYF. The full variable domain, in which reference TRBV29-1 and TRBJ2-5 provide the parts outside the CDR3, is SAVISQKPSRDICQRGTSLTIQCQVDSQVTMMFWYRQQPGQSLTLIATANQGSEATYESGFVIDKFPISRPNLTFSTLTVSNMSPEDSSIYLCSVSRVREETQYFGPGTRLLVL.

The chain links TRBV19 to TRBJ1-2; D might be TRBD1 (6 bases). The CDR3 spans 16 residues. Germline CDR1 is LNHDA and CDR2 is SQIVND (reference sequence). With 7 bases removed from V and 0 bases from J, the gap between germline ends came to 18 bases. The CDR3 DNA is TGTGCCAGTACCCCATCCGGGACACGAGCTAACTATGGCTACACCTTC. This gives the protein CASTPSGTRANYGYTF.

This chain connects TRBV29-1 to TRBJ2-3; D remains unclear. The length of the CDR3 is 12 residues. CDR1 and CDR2 (germline): SQVTM, ANQGSEA. V gave up 3 bases and J gave up 1 base, with 5 bases separating them. The CDR3 region is CSVDYGTDTQYF. The CDR3 bases are TGCAGCGTTGACTATGGCACAGATACGCAGTATTTT.

The chain couples TRBV7-2 to TRBJ2-7; 7 nucleotides line up with TRBD1. The CDR3 is 11 residues long. V lost 3 bases and J lost 11; bases outside the gene matches: 4. In germline, CDR1 is SGHTA, CDR2 FQGNSA. The CDR3 region has the DNA TGTGCCAGCAGCTTTACCGGGACAGAGTACTTC. Protein: CASSFTGTEYF.

The CDR3 sequence: CASSLSSADPTDTQYF. For the CDR3, the DNA is TGTGCCAGCAGCTTGTCTAGCGCCGACCCCACAGATACGCAGTATTTT. This chain connects TRBV5-4 to TRBJ2-3; D may be TRBD2 (6 bases). Looked up from germline, CDR1 is SGHNT and CDR2 is YYREEE (reference sequence). Trimming shortened V by 1 base and J by 2 bases, and 14 bases separated the two germline ends. This CDR3 spans 16 amino acids.

The V call is TRBV15, the J call TRBJ1-5; no reliable D call. Trimming pared 3 bases from V and 0 bases from J, leaving 6 bases between. The CDR3 is made up of 14 amino acids. From germline, CDR1 is LNHNV and CDR2 YYDKDF (reference sequence). CDR3 sequence reads: CATSRDNSNQPQHF. DNA for the CDR3: TGTGCCACCAGCAGGGATAATAGCAATCAGCCCCAGCATTTT.

This chain joins TRBV18 and TRBJ1-1, with D unclear. CDR3 size: 19 residues. CDR1 and CDR2 from the germline V gene are KGHSH and LQKENI. Between the trimmed V and J ends, which lost 3 bases and 0 bases, there was a span of 23 bases. CDR3 sequence: CASSPLPRQVSALNTEAFF. In nucleotides, the CDR3 is TGTGCCAGCTCACCGTTACCGCGGCAGGTTTCTGCACTGAACACTGAAGCTTTCTTT.